The clone carrying this TCR beta chain was observed a few times. Profiled with immunoSEQ multiplex PCR; TCRdb holds only in-frame clones, not every one. Seen here are 250,000 to 300,000 clones, 89% observed once, and the top ten hold 1.7%. This sample was taken from a study of blood T cell repertoires in COVID-19. Study-wide context: In each case, the material was cDNA or gDNA derived from T cells, B-cell-depleted T cells, or PBMCs.

Cohort 3 donors counted as recovered after two negative PCRs, clearance, or resolved symptoms. V gave up 2 bases and J gave up 6 bases; unmatched junction bases: 5. Germline values: CDR1 SGHNT, CDR2 YYREEE (reference sequence). The CDR3 runs 14 residues. The receptor was isolated from a woman aged 40 to 50 who had recovered from COVID-19. Specimen: PBMCs or T cells enriched from blood (not recorded which). The J gene is TRBJ2-7, the V gene TRBV5-4, with 10 bases lining up with TRBD2. The CDR3 DNA is TGTGCCAGCAGCTTAGCGGGAGGGAAACCCGAGCAGTACTTC. Translation: CASSLAGGKPEQYF.